The 23 T cell receptor beta chains given below trace back to one sample, sequenced in a study of human T cells and chemical hapten exposure. Time point noted: pre-sensitization, week 0. Treatment here: therapeutic diphenylcyclopropenone sensitization with weekly scalp DPC. TCRdb reanalysed the RACE reads using MiXCR and keeps one entry per CDR3 protein. The sample gives approximately 370,000 distinct CDR3 sequences, 5.5% of which show up once; approximately 8.2% is in the top ten. The sample consisted of whole blood, taken in connection with sensitization to the hapten diphenylcyclopropenone (DPC). These TCRs come from a young woman with alopecia areata. Some clones in this sample may be carry-over from other donors' samples.

The CDR3 sequence is CATMGLAYNEQFF. DNA of the CDR3: TGTGCCACCATGGGACTAGCTTACAATGAGCAGTTCTTC. The chain recombines TRBV6-5 with TRBJ2-1; 9 bases align to TRBD2. The J segment lost 4 bases and the V segment lost 10 bases, leaving 5 bases of the junction unmatched. The V gene's germline CDR1 is MNHEY and CDR2 SVGAGI. The CDR3 length is 13 residues.

This clonotype was detected many times. CDR3 sequence (DNA): TGTGCCAGCAGCTCTACAGGGGAGAGGCTTGAAAAACTGTTTTTT. Protein product: CASSSTGERLEKLFF. This rearrangement joins TRBV7-9 to TRBJ1-4; 7 bases agree with TRBD1. This CDR3 spans 15 amino acids. V shed 4 bases, J shed 7 bases, and the junction held 9 bases outside the gene matches. Germline V gene data show CDR1 as SEHNR and CDR2 as FQNEAQ (reference sequence). The entire variable domain, with the rest obtained from reference TRBV7-9 and TRBJ1-4, is as follows: DTGVSQNPRHKITKRGQNVTFRCDPISEHNRLYWYRQTLGQGPEFLTYFQNEAQLEKSRLLSDRFSAERPKGSFSTLEIQRTEQGDSAMYLCASSSTGERLEKLFFGSGTQLSVL.

This clonotype was picked up many times. The genes are TRBV7-3 and TRBJ1-6; possible D gene TRBD1, 5 bases. The CDR3 runs to 17 residues. Trimming took 1 base from V and 7 from J, leaving 17 bases between them. The germline CDR1 and CDR2 sequences are SGHTA and FQGTGA. The CDR3 region is CASSLIGGVGMNSPLHF. As DNA, the CDR3 is TGTGCCAGCAGCTTAATTGGGGGAGTCGGGATGAATTCACCCCTCCACTTT. Using reference TRBV7-3 and TRBJ1-6 for the parts outside the CDR3, the full variable domain is GAGVSQTPSNKVTEKGKYVELRCDPISGHTALYWYRQSLGQGPEFLIYFQGTGAADDSGLPNDRFFAVRPEGSVSTLKIQRTERGDSAVYLCASSLIGGVGMNSPLHFGNGTRLTVT.

This clonotype was picked up a small number of times. The V and J genes are TRBV14 and TRBJ1-2; a possible D gene is TRBD1 (6 bases). The V end was cut by 0 bases, the J end by 5 bases, with 13 bases between. Germline lookup yields CDR1 SGHDN and CDR2 FVKESK. This CDR3 has 15 amino acids. The CDR3 loop reads CASSQDLDSVYGYTF. The CDR3 DNA reads as TGTGCCAGCAGCCAAGATCTGGACAGCGTATATGGCTACACCTTC.

The rearrangement links TRBV3-1 to TRBJ1-5; D unclear. This CDR3 has 14 residues. CDR1 and CDR2 from the germline V gene are LGHDT and YNNKEL (reference sequence). V gave up 0 bases and J gave up 6 bases, with 9 bases separating them. Written as DNA, the CDR3 is TGTGCCAGCAGCCAAGATCGACGGGTTCAGCCCCAGCATTTT. Residues: CASSQDRRVQPQHF. The full variable domain, in which reference TRBV3-1 and TRBJ1-5 provide the parts outside the CDR3, is DTAVSQTPKYLVTQMGNDKSIKCEQNLGHDTMYWYKQDSKKFLKIMFSYNNKELIINETVPNRFSPKSPDKAHLNLHINSLELGDSAVYFCASSQDRRVQPQHFGDGTRLSIL.

This clonotype was counted many times. The V call is TRBV12-3 or TRBV12-4, the J call TRBJ2-2; tentatively, D is TRBD2 (6 bases). The CDR3 is made up of 14 amino acids. Deletions cut 6 bases from V and 3 bases from J, with 11 bases between. CDR3 DNA sequence: TGTGCCAGCAGCCTGGGACTCCACACCGGGGAGCTGTTTTTT. This gives the protein CASSLGLHTGELFF.

In its sample, this clonotype was seen a few times. Here the CDR3 DNA reads TGTGCCAGCAGTTTCCTATTCGTACAGCCCCAGCATTTT. Its translation is CASSFLFVQPQHF. The V call is TRBV28, the J call TRBJ1-5; D remains unclear. Germline V gene lookup returns CDR1 MDHEN and CDR2 SYDVKM. The germline V and J ends were trimmed by 3 bases and 7 bases, with 10 bases remaining between them. This CDR3 has 13 residues.

At least ten counts were recorded for this clonotype. The chain has TRBV7-2 and TRBJ2-3, with D possibly called TRBD1 or TRBD2 (5 bases each). Germline V gives CDR1 SGHTA, CDR2 FQGNSA. Trimming removed 5 bases from V and 2 bases from J, with 20 bases in between. This CDR3 comprises 17 residues. CDR3 bases: TGTGCCAGCAGCCAACCGAAGGCCGGGGCCCCCACAGATACGCAGTATTTT. It specifies CASSQPKAGAPTDTQYF. Combining the CDR3 with reference TRBV7-2 and TRBJ2-3 gives the whole variable domain GAGVSQSPSNKVTEKGKDVELRCDPISGHTALYWYRQSLGQGLEFLIYFQGNSAPDKSGLPSDRFSAERTGGSVSTLTIQRTQQEDSAVYLCASSQPKAGAPTDTQYFGPGTRLTVL.

The table lists this clonotype with a few counts. The rearrangement links TRBV12-3 or TRBV12-4 to TRBJ1-2; D is possibly TRBD1 (5 bases). Deletions cut 6 bases from V and 5 bases from J, with 13 bases between. CDR3 length equals 13 residues. Here the CDR3 DNA reads TGTGCCAGCAGGATTGAAGAGGGGTATGGCTACACCTTC. Amino acid sequence: CASRIEEGYGYTF.

This clonotype came up many times. V gene TRBV7-6 combines with J gene TRBJ2-1, with D perhaps TRBD1 or TRBD2 (6 bases each). This CDR3 has 13 amino acids. The V end lost 3 bases, the J end lost 10 bases, and 13 bases lay between the germline ends. CDR1 and CDR2 from the germline V gene are SGHVS and FNYEAQ. CDR3 sequence reads: CASSFRSGAEQFF. In nucleotides, the CDR3 is TGTGCCAGCAGCTTTAGGTCGGGGGCGGAGCAGTTCTTC.

CDR3 in DNA: TGCGCCAGCAGCAAAGGGGTTCGCGGGATGAACACTGAAGCTTTCTTT. Its translation: CASSKGVRGMNTEAFF. The chain uses TRBV5-1 and TRBJ1-1; D is perhaps TRBD1 (5 bases). Germline V gene lookup returns CDR1 SGHRS and CDR2 YFSETQ. The CDR3 totals 16 residues. Trimming cost V 4 bases and J 0 bases, with 16 bases left between them.

This clonotype was observed a handful of times. The gene calls are TRBV6-6 and TRBJ2-5; TRBD1 aligns across 10 bases. CDR1 and CDR2 from the germline V gene are MNHNY and SVGAGI (reference sequence). This CDR3 contains 16 residues. The J segment lost 3 bases and the V segment lost 6 bases, leaving 10 bases of the junction unmatched. Written as DNA, the CDR3 is TGTGCCAGCAGACCTCCGACAGGGGGCCGGGAAGAGACCCAGTACTTC. Encoded protein: CASRPPTGGREETQYF.

Only a few counts were recorded for this clonotype. The rearrangement joins TRBV6-6 to TRBJ1-5, with D maybe TRBD1 (6 bases). Trimming stripped 5 bases from V and 6 bases from J, with 23 bases between. Per the germline V gene, CDR1 is MNHNY and CDR2 is SVGAGI (reference sequence). This CDR3 has 17 residues. The CDR3 reads CASSNNDQGWGPQPQHF. CDR3 DNA: TGTGCCAGCAGTAATAACGATCAGGGGTGGGGGCCTCAGCCCCAGCATTTT.

This clonotype showed up just a few times. This sequence joins TRBV6-1 and TRBJ1-5; D might be TRBD1 (5 bases). The V and J ends lost 2 bases and 7 bases respectively, with 12 bases between them. CDR1 is MNHNS and CDR2 is SASEGT in the germline V gene. This CDR3 is built from 14 residues. The CDR3 is CASSEWGGGQPQHF. The CDR3 bases are TGTGCCAGCAGTGAATGGGGCGGAGGGCAGCCCCAGCATTTT.

This clonotype was detected many times. J is TRBJ2-1 and V is TRBV6-5; 15 bases are shared with TRBD2. The CDR3 sequence is 15 residues long. The V and J ends lost 6 bases and 7 bases, in that order; junction bases with no gene match: 4. Germline V CDR1 and CDR2: MNHEY, SVGAGI. The CDR3 coding sequence is TGTGCCAGCAGCCGGACTAGCGGGGGGGTTAATGAGCAGTTCTTC. Translating it yields CASSRTSGGVNEQFF.

This clonotype has a count of ten or more. This chain joins TRBV7-2 and TRBJ1-6, with 10 bases aligning to TRBD1. Per the germline V gene, CDR1 is SGHTA and CDR2 is FQGNSA. The V and J ends lost 6 bases and 4 bases, in that order; junction bases with no gene match: 3. The CDR3 sequence is 15 residues long. The CDR3 DNA follows: TGTGCCAGCAGGTCGGGACAGGGGTATAATTCACCCCTCCACTTT. Protein sequence: CASRSGQGYNSPLHF. Looking up the rest from reference TRBV7-2 and TRBJ1-6 gives the full variable domain: GAGVSQSPSNKVTEKGKDVELRCDPISGHTALYWYRQSLGQGLEFLIYFQGNSAPDKSGLPSDRFSAERTGGSVSTLTIQRTQQEDSAVYLCASRSGQGYNSPLHFGNGTRLTVT.

This clonotype was observed a handful of times. This sequence joins TRBV6-1 and TRBJ1-2; D uncertain. This CDR3 comprises 15 residues. With 4 bases removed from V and 4 bases from J, the gap between germline ends came to 16 bases. Germline CDR1 and CDR2: MNHNS and SASEGT. CDR3 bases: TGTGCCAGCAGTGTCGGGCCCAATATCTTCTATGGCTACACCTTC. Protein sequence: CASSVGPNIFYGYTF.

This clonotype occurred many times. The V call is TRBV15, the J call TRBJ2-7, with D perhaps matching TRBD1 or TRBD2 (5 bases each). The CDR3 is made up of 15 amino acids. From germline, CDR1 is LNHNV and CDR2 YYDKDF (reference sequence). V lost 1 base and J 2 bases, leaving 12 bases between the germline ends. The CDR3 loop is CATSRGRLGAYEQYF. The CDR3 DNA reads TGTGCCACCAGCAGAGGCAGATTGGGGGCCTACGAGCAGTACTTC.

There are many counts of this clonotype. The rearrangement links TRBV7-2 to TRBJ1-4; D gene uncertain. Germline V CDR1 and CDR2: SGHTA, FQGNSA. The CDR3 has 14 residues. Trimming removed 1 base at V and 4 bases at J, with 7 bases between. This CDR3 is CASSLGRGNEKLFF. CDR3 nucleotide sequence: TGTGCCAGCAGCTTAGGACGGGGTAATGAAAAACTGTTTTTT. Using reference TRBV7-2 and TRBJ1-4 for the parts outside the CDR3, the full variable domain is GAGVSQSPSNKVTEKGKDVELRCDPISGHTALYWYRQSLGQGLEFLIYFQGNSAPDKSGLPSDRFSAERTGGSVSTLTIQRTQQEDSAVYLCASSLGRGNEKLFFGSGTQLSVL.

Only a few counts were recorded for this clonotype. The CDR3 DNA follows: TGTGCCAGCAGCCCGGACAGGGGGACCCTCGAGCAGTACTTC. This gives the protein CASSPDRGTLEQYF. The chain combines TRBV7-2 with TRBJ2-7, with TRBD1 matching 10 bases. Germline V gene data show CDR1 as SGHTA and CDR2 as FQGNSA. Trimming at V came to 5 bases and at J to 6 bases, leaving 7 bases not matched to a gene. The CDR3 has 14 residues.

This clonotype was seen many times. The chain employs TRBV4-2 and TRBJ2-3, with D tentatively TRBD1 (6 bases). The CDR3 has 18 amino acids. Germline assignment: CDR1 LGHNA and CDR2 YNFKEQ. V dropped 4 bases and J dropped 2 bases, with 22 bases sitting between them. The CDR3 DNA is TGTGCCAGCAGCCTTGTAACAGGGCCGCTTCCCCCCACAGATACGCAGTATTTT. Translation: CASSLVTGPLPPTDTQYF.

This clonotype was counted ten times or more. This rearrangement joins TRBV5-1 to TRBJ1-6; a weak D match, TRBD1 (5 bases). This CDR3 contains 14 residues. Per germline, CDR1 SGHRS and CDR2 YFSETQ. V shed 4 bases and J shed 6 bases, with 11 bases lying between them. CDR3 DNA sequence: TGCGCCAGCAGCACCAGGGAGGGTAATTCACCCCTCCACTTT. This translates into CASSTREGNSPLHF.

This clonotype was counted only a few times. The chain uses TRBV5-1 and TRBJ1-1, with D perhaps TRBD1 (5 bases). The germline V gene has CDR1 SGHRS and CDR2 YFSETQ. This CDR3 contains 15 residues. V lost 0 bases, J lost 1 base, and 10 bases lay in between. The CDR3 nucleotides are TGCGCCAGCAGCTTGGTGAGGGGAGGGAACACTGAAGCTTTCTTT. It specifies CASSLVRGGNTEAFF.